Listed below are T cell receptor beta chains from one sample, sequenced in a study of radiotherapy plus CTLA-4 blockade in lung cancer. Clones were sequenced by immunoSEQ multiplex PCR, and TCRdb holds only the in-frame ones, with some missing. The table lists some 110,000 clones, approximately 84% of them singletons, with roughly 5.3% in the top ten. Sequences were derived from peripheral blood, sampled from a patient treated with radiotherapy plus ipilimumab. The source of these receptors is a human donor with non-small cell lung cancer who had a partial response to radiotherapy plus ipilimumab. CDR3s include the opening cysteine and the closing phenylalanine or tryptophan. D genes are given only for firm matches. Only part of the rows carry a size: once, few, many, or a class if the clone is expanded.

V	D	J	size	CDR3	DNA
TRBV2	TRBD1	TRBJ1-5	.	CASSDQGTGNQPQHF	TGTGCCAGCAGTGATCAAGGGACAGGCAATCAGCCCCAGCATTTT
TRBV27	.	TRBJ2-1	.	CASNLRAGRNEQFF	TGTGCCAGCAATCTCCGGGCGGGGCGCAATGAGCAGTTCTTC
TRBV10-3	TRBD1	TRBJ2-3	.	CAISESDPGQGIGDTQYF	TGTGCCATCAGTGAGTCGGATCCGGGACAGGGTATCGGAGATACGCAGTATTTT
TRBV12-5	.	TRBJ2-2	.	CASGLLPDGGELFF	TGTGCTAGTGGTTTATTACCAGATGGCGGGGAGCTGTTTTTT
TRBV18	TRBD1	TRBJ2-5	.	CASSPGTGQETQYF	TGTGCCAGCTCACCTGGGACAGGACAAGAGACCCAGTACTTC
TRBV11-1	.	TRBJ2-3	.	CASSSSAVPDTQYF	TGTGCCAGCAGCTCGTCTGCAGTCCCAGATACGCAGTATTTT
TRBV19	.	TRBJ2-3	.	CASSIFLSGEVGDTQYF	TGTGCCAGTAGTATCTTCCTCTCGGGAGAAGTAGGAGATACGCAGTATTTT
TRBV19	TRBD1	TRBJ1-2	.	CASHGQGDYGYTF	TGTGCCAGTCACGGACAGGGTGACTATGGCTACACCTTC
TRBV5-1	TRBD1	TRBJ1-3	.	CASSPGQGDVGNTIYF	TGCGCCAGCAGCCCGGGACAGGGAGACGTTGGAAACACCATATATTTT
TRBV10-2	.	TRBJ2-7	.	CASSPLGLLAKVYEQYF	TGCGCCAGCAGTCCCCTGGGACTCCTCGCTAAGGTCTACGAGCAGTACTTC
TRBV6-5	.	TRBJ2-1	.	CASSYIRERINEQFF	TGTGCCAGCAGTTACATCCGGGAGCGGATCAATGAGCAGTTCTTC
TRBV7-9	.	TRBJ1-5	.	CASSPGGGSNQPQHF	TGTGCCAGCAGCCCCGGGGGGGGTAGCAATCAGCCCCAGCATTTT
TRBV28	.	TRBJ1-1	.	CASSLSQLGNTEAFF	TGTGCCAGCAGTTTATCTCAGTTGGGCAACACTGAAGCTTTCTTT
TRBV19	.	TRBJ2-1	.	CASSRWGAYNEQFF	TGTGCCAGTAGTAGATGGGGCGCCTACAATGAGCAGTTCTTC
TRBV5-6	TRBD2	TRBJ2-1	.	CASSLAGGRDGQFF	TGTGCCAGCAGCTTAGCGGGAGGGCGAGATGGGCAGTTCTTC
TRBV18	.	TRBJ2-5	.	CASSRGGAGTDFETQYF	TGTGCCAGCTCACGCGGTGGAGCGGGTACGGATTTCGAGACCCAGTACTTC
TRBV6-1	TRBD1	TRBJ1-5	many	CAATWTGDSNQPQHF	TGTGCCGCAACTTGGACAGGCGATAGCAATCAGCCCCAGCATTTT
TRBV7-2	TRBD2	TRBJ2-2	.	CASSKGGLAGAGELFF	TGTGCCAGCAGCAAAGGGGGACTAGCGGGAGCCGGGGAGCTGTTTTTT
TRBV18	.	TRBJ1-1	.	CASSPQGNTEAFF	TGTGCCAGCTCACCCCAGGGAAACACTGAAGCTTTCTTT
TRBV6-1	TRBD1	TRBJ1-6	.	CASSQRGTGDSPLHF	TGTGCCAGCAGTCAACGCGGGACAGGGGATTCACCCCTCCACTTT
TRBV10-3	TRBD1	TRBJ2-5	.	CAMGQGQETQYF	TGTGCCATGGGACAGGGCCAAGAGACCCAGTACTTC
TRBV7-2	.	TRBJ2-7	once	CASSLLPGPYEQYF	TGTGCCAGCAGCTTATTGCCCGGTCCCTACGAGCAGTACTTC
TRBV25-1	.	TRBJ1-1	.	CASSADSGELGVAFF	TGTGCCAGCAGTGCCGACAGCGGGGAATTAGGAGTAGCTTTCTTT
TRBV7-7	TRBD2	TRBJ2-1	.	CASSLAAGLAGEQFF	TGTGCTAGCAGCTTAGCTGCGGGACTAGCGGGAGAGCAGTTCTTC
TRBV7-2	.	TRBJ1-1	.	CASSSQGYTEAFF	TGTGCCAGCAGCTCTCAGGGGTACACTGAAGCTTTCTTT
TRBV27	TRBD2	TRBJ2-1	.	CASRGTSGGTSYNEQFF	TGTGCCAGCAGGGGGACTAGCGGGGGAACATCTTACAATGAGCAGTTCTTC
TRBV6-5	.	TRBJ2-7	.	CASSQQVSLYEQYF	TGTGCCAGCAGCCAACAGGTCTCACTCTACGAGCAGTACTTC
TRBV11-3	TRBD1	TRBJ2-2	.	CASSLGGTDLTGELFF	TGTGCCAGCAGCTTAGGAGGGACAGACCTCACCGGGGAGCTGTTTTTT
TRBV19	.	TRBJ2-7	few	CASRTHPSGEQYF	TGTGCCAGTAGGACGCACCCTTCGGGGGAGCAGTACTTC
TRBV11-2	.	TRBJ1-1	.	CASSSQTVTEAFF	TGTGCCAGCAGCTCCCAGACAGTCACTGAAGCTTTCTTT
TRBV10-1	.	TRBJ2-7	.	CASSATGSFWEQYF	TGCGCCAGCAGTGCTACAGGATCCTTTTGGGAGCAGTACTTC
TRBV9	TRBD1	TRBJ2-2	.	CASSDDRVGHTGELFF	TGTGCCAGCAGCGACGACAGGGTGGGCCACACCGGGGAGCTGTTTTTT
TRBV5-1	.	TRBJ2-3	.	CASSLGVSMAGTDTQYF	TGCGCCAGCAGCTTGGGGGTGTCGATGGCGGGCACAGATACGCAGTATTTC
TRBV5-1	.	TRBJ1-5	.	CASPRGEGSSNQPQHF	TGCGCCAGCCCGAGAGGGGAGGGTTCAAGCAATCAGCCCCAGCATTTT
TRBV5-6	TRBD1	TRBJ1-5	.	CASSPRTGVQDQPQHF	TGTGCCAGCAGCCCTCGGACAGGGGTCCAGGATCAGCCCCAGCATTTT
TRBV2	.	TRBJ2-5	once	CASIGTQETQYF	TGTGCCAGCATAGGGACACAAGAGACCCAGTACTTC
TRBV9	TRBD1	TRBJ2-1	.	CASSVGDRELNLYYNEQFF	TGTGCCAGCAGCGTCGGGGACAGGGAACTTAACCTTTACTACAATGAGCAGTTCTTC
TRBV7-2	.	TRBJ2-3	.	CASNGLQGGDTQYF	TGTGCCAGCAACGGCCTACAGGGAGGGGATACGCAGTATTTT
TRBV6-5	.	TRBJ2-2	few	CASSYSRENTGELFF	TGTGCCAGCAGTTACTCGCGGGAGAACACCGGGGAGCTGTTTTTT
TRBV30	TRBD1	TRBJ1-4	.	CAWSVDRGGEKLFF	TGTGCCTGGAGTGTGGACAGGGGAGGTGAAAAACTGTTTTTT
TRBV7-8	TRBD2	TRBJ2-3	.	CASSLGGGSADTQYF	TGTGCCAGCAGCTTAGGTGGCGGGAGTGCAGATACGCAGTATTTT
TRBV5-1	TRBD1	TRBJ2-5	.	CASSLGTGAHQETQYF	TGCGCCAGCAGCTTGGGGACAGGGGCGCACCAAGAGACCCAGTACTTC
TRBV5-1	TRBD1	TRBJ1-2	.	CASSSGQGRYGYTF	TGCGCCAGCAGCTCGGGACAGGGAAGGTATGGCTACACCTTC
TRBV7-9	TRBD1	TRBJ1-4	few	CASSYLQGASEKLFF	TGTGCCAGCAGCTACCTACAGGGGGCGAGTGAAAAACTGTTTTTT
TRBV5-3	.	TRBJ2-1	.	CARSVTDYSYNEQFF	TGTGCCAGAAGCGTAACGGACTACTCCTACAATGAGCAGTTCTTC
TRBV2	.	TRBJ2-3	.	CASSDFRGSLTDTQYF	TGTGCCAGCAGTGACTTCAGAGGGAGCCTCACAGATACGCAGTATTTT
TRBV7-2	.	TRBJ2-2	.	CASSLVGRGTGELFF	TGTGCCAGCAGCTTAGTTGGCCGGGGTACCGGGGAGCTGTTTTTT
TRBV28	.	TRBJ2-3	.	CASPPTDTQYF	TGTGCCAGCCCCCCTACAGATACGCAGTATTTT
TRBV5-1	.	TRBJ2-1	.	CASSLGQISYNEQFF	TGCGCCAGCAGCTTGGGACAGATATCCTACAATGAGCAGTTCTTC
TRBV5-1	TRBD1	TRBJ2-3	.	CASSPDRAGDTQYF	TGCGCCAGCAGCCCCGACAGGGCGGGAGATACGCAGTATTTT
TRBV28	.	TRBJ1-1	.	CASSSHRAPNTEAFF	TGTGCCAGCAGCAGTCACAGGGCCCCTAACACTGAAGCTTTCTTT
TRBV5-4	TRBD2	TRBJ2-7	many	CASSSGLADYEQYF	TGTGCCAGCAGCTCGGGACTAGCGGACTACGAGCAGTACTTC
TRBV19	TRBD1	TRBJ1-1	.	CASRQLNRGTGTEAFF	TGTGCCAGTCGTCAACTTAACAGGGGGACGGGAACTGAAGCTTTCTTT
TRBV7-2	.	TRBJ2-7	.	CASSFSSPYEQYF	TGTGCCAGCAGCTTCTCGTCCCCCTACGAGCAGTACTTC
TRBV5-1	TRBD1	TRBJ2-3	once	CASSWNGQGTDTQYF	TGCGCCAGCAGTTGGAATGGACAGGGCACAGATACGCAGTATTTT
TRBV5-1	TRBD2	TRBJ2-5	.	CASSQSSGRPLETQYF	TGCGCCAGCAGCCAATCTAGCGGGAGGCCCCTAGAGACCCAGTACTTC
TRBV6-1	TRBD1	TRBJ1-5	.	CASSDGQGSNQPQHF	TGTGCCAGCAGTGATGGACAGGGGAGCAATCAGCCCCAGCATTTT